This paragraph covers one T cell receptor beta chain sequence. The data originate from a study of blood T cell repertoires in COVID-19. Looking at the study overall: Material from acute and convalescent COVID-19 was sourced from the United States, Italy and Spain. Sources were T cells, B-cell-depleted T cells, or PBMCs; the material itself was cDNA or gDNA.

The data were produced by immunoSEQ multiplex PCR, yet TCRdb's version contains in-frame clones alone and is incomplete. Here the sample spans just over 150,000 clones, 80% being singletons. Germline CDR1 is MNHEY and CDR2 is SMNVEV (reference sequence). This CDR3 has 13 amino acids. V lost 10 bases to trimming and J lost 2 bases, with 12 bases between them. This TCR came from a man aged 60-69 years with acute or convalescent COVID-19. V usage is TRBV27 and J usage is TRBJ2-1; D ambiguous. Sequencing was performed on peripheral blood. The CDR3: CATSTPPYNEQFF. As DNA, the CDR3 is TGTGCCACCTCCACTCCGCCCTACAATGAGCAGTTCTTC.